The present T cell receptor beta chain was sequenced within a study of CXCR3-negative and CXCR3-positive naive CD8 T cells. Broader study findings: TRBV-TRBJ usage was alike in naive CXCR3-negative and CXCR3-positive cells but differed in memory cells.

To note about this clonotype: The antigen is undetermined.

CDR1 and CDR2 from the germline V gene are SEHNR and FQNEAQ (reference sequence). There are 15 residues in the CDR3. UMI labels and 5' RACE were used to prepare the TRB cDNA libraries. TCRdb reanalyzed the 5' RACE reads, giving one entry per CDR3 protein sequence and no DNA. The sample totals around 57,000 distinct CDR3 sequences. The chain has TRBV7-9 and TRBJ2-1; TCRdb lists TRBD1, though no DNA is available to test this call. Sequenced input: memory CD8+ T cells from blood. The TCR was taken from a human donor in good health. Some clones in this sample may be carry-over from other donors' samples. The CDR3 sequence is CASSNKGSVYNEQFF. Full variable domain (outside the CDR3, taken from reference TRBV7-9 and TRBJ2-1): DTGVSQNPRHKITKRGQNVTFRCDPISEHNRLYWYRQTLGQGPEFLTYFQNEAQLEKSRLLSDRFSAERPKGSFSTLEIQRTEQGDSAMYLCASSNKGSVYNEQFFGPGTRLTVL.